The 32 T cell receptor beta chains below were found in one sample sequenced in a study of T cell responses to AZD1222 COVID-19 vaccine. Profiling relied on immunoSEQ multiplex PCR, and the TCRdb table lists in-frame clones only, not all of them. The table includes some 200,000 clones, about 89% detected once. The source material was peripheral blood, sampled 28 days after the second AZD1222 dose. The receptors were gathered from an adult who received the AZD1222 COVID-19 vaccine.

CDR3 in amino acids: CASSIVFGDSDYEQYF. DNA of the CDR3: TGTGCCAGTAGTATAGTGTTTGGGGACAGTGACTACGAGCAGTACTTC. The chain combines TRBV19 with TRBJ2-7; TRBD1 aligns across 7 bases. Germline V gene data show CDR1 as LNHDA and CDR2 as SQIVND (reference sequence). With 1 base clipped from V and 3 bases from J, the junction kept 9 bases outside the gene matches. The CDR3 spans 16 residues. The full variable domain, with the rest looked up from reference TRBV19 and TRBJ2-7, is DGGITQSPKYLFRKEGQNVTLSCEQNLNHDAMYWYRQDPGQGLRLIYYSQIVNDFQKGDIAEGYSVSREKKESFPLTVTSAQKNPTAFYLCASSIVFGDSDYEQYFGPGTRLTVT.

The J gene is TRBJ2-1, the V gene TRBV7-2; 9 nucleotides align to TRBD1. The CDR3 covers 16 residues. Germline trimming cut 5 bases from V and 2 bases from J; bases unmatched to any gene: 7. The germline CDR1 and CDR2 sequences are SGHTA and FQGNSA. The CDR3 bases are TGTGCCAGCAGCACCCAACGGGACAGGGCCTACAATGAGCAGTTCTTC. It specifies CASSTQRDRAYNEQFF.

This chain uses TRBV11-3 with TRBJ2-2; the D is unclear. Deletions cut 4 bases from V and 5 bases from J, with 5 bases between. The CDR3 is made up of 12 amino acids. The germline gives CDR1 SGHNT, CDR2 YENEEA. CDR3 nucleotide sequence: TGTGCCAGCAGCTGGGGAACCGGGGAGCTGTTTTTT. Residues: CASSWGTGELFF.

The count of this clone is one. The chain combines TRBV7-2 with TRBJ2-2; possible D gene TRBD1, 6 bases. Per the germline V gene, CDR1 is SGHTA and CDR2 is FQGNSA. This CDR3 has 13 amino acids. Trimming shortened V by 6 bases and J by 8 bases, and 13 bases separated the two germline ends. The CDR3 is CASRKRGNGELFF. CDR3 bases: TGTGCCAGCAGAAAGAGGGGGAATGGGGAGCTGTTTTTT.

The rearrangement joins TRBV5-5 to TRBJ1-1, with 8 bases that match TRBD1. Trimming took 3 bases from V and 4 from J; bases not matched to a gene: 8. The CDR3 is made up of 15 amino acids. Germline lookup yields CDR1 SGHKS and CDR2 YYEKEE (reference sequence). CDR3 in amino acids: CASSSPQGAGTEAFF. CDR3 bases: TGTGCCAGCAGCTCACCTCAGGGGGCGGGCACTGAAGCTTTCTTT.

The genes are TRBV3-1 (or the pseudogene TRBV3-2) and TRBJ1-1, with TRBD1 matching 10 bases. The CDR3 is made up of 16 amino acids. Per the germline V gene, CDR1 is LGHDT and CDR2 is YNNKEL (reference sequence). J gave up 4 bases and V 4 bases, and 9 bases lay outside the gene matches. The DNA of the CDR3 is TGTGCCAGCAGCCGGACAGGGGGTGGTCGGAGCACTGAAGCTTTCTTT. This translates into CASSRTGGGRSTEAFF.

This clone was counted between two and nine times. The junction does not match germline at one end; this may be a read error. The chain carries TRBV7-7 and TRBJ2-7, with no clear D. The CDR3 extends over 13 amino acids. Germline CDR1 is SSHAT and CDR2 is FNYEAQ (reference sequence). Here the CDR3 reads CASSLQLNYEQYF. The CDR3 DNA follows: TGTGCTAGCAGCTTACAACTGAACTACGAGCAGTACTTC.

Turning to this clone: The sample contains more than one DNA sequence encoding this CDR3. The rearrangement joins TRBV2 to TRBJ2-7; D is unresolved. The V gene lost 0 bases and the J gene lost 4 bases, with 4 bases spanning the gap. The CDR3 has 12 residues. Germline CDR1 and CDR2: SNHLY and FYNNEI. The CDR3 region is CASSEAGYEQYF. The CDR3 coding sequence is TGTGCCAGCAGTGAAGCTGGGTACGAGCAGTACTTC.

The chain combines TRBV4-2 with TRBJ2-1; 10 bases align to TRBD2. The CDR3 contains 16 residues. CDR1 LGHNA and CDR2 YNFKEQ come from the germline V gene. The V gene end was trimmed by 2 bases and the J gene end by 5 bases; junction bases not matched to a gene: 6. CDR3 coding DNA: TGTGCCAGCAGCCAACCCTTAGCGGGAGGCCACAATGAGCAGTTCTTC. The encoded protein is CASSQPLAGGHNEQFF.

The chain recombines TRBV28 with TRBJ1-1, with D uncertain. The CDR3 length is 15 residues. V lost 4 bases and J lost 0, with 12 bases in between. Germline-derived CDR1 and CDR2 are MDHEN and SYDVKM. The CDR3 protein is CASSSGSIMNTEAFF. CDR3 nucleotide sequence: TGTGCCAGCAGTTCCGGCAGCATCATGAACACTGAAGCTTTCTTT.

The chain carries TRBV2 and TRBJ1-5; D possibly corresponds to TRBD1 (5 bases). Germline V lookup: CDR1 SNHLY, CDR2 FYNNEI. The CDR3 totals 16 residues. V was clipped by 2 bases and J by 3 bases, with 14 bases between them. The CDR3 loop reads CASSENRATVNQPQHF. For the CDR3, the DNA is TGTGCCAGCAGTGAAAACCGGGCGACAGTCAATCAGCCCCAGCATTTT.

This chain connects TRBV12-3 or TRBV12-4 to TRBJ1-2; D is undetermined. The CDR3 has 13 residues. The ends were cut back, 3 bases at V and 3 bases at J, with 8 bases in the middle. The CDR3 bases are TGTGCCAGCAGTTTGCCACCCCACTATGGCTACACCTTC. Protein product: CASSLPPHYGYTF.

This clone was observed a single time. This chain joins TRBV7-6 and TRBJ1-6; D call uncertain. Germline V lookup: CDR1 SGHVS, CDR2 FNYEAQ. The germline V and J ends were trimmed by 10 bases and 9 bases, with 16 bases remaining between them. The CDR3 sequence is 13 residues long. The CDR3 is CATSEVAGSPLHF. The DNA for the CDR3 is TGTGCCACATCAGAGGTAGCAGGTTCACCCCTCCACTTT.

This clone was detected a few times. The gene calls are TRBV11-3 and TRBJ2-1, with D hard to call. V was trimmed by 0 bases and J by 3 bases, leaving 9 bases between them. The CDR3 is 15 amino acids. Germline V gene sequence: CDR1 SGHNT, CDR2 YENEEA. CDR3 sequence: CASSLDPGNYNEQFF. CDR3 coding DNA: TGTGCCAGCAGCTTAGATCCTGGAAACTACAATGAGCAGTTCTTC.

The rearrangement joins TRBV28 to TRBJ1-1, with a possible D match to TRBD1 (5 bases). This CDR3 is 15 amino acids long. Per germline, CDR1 MDHEN and CDR2 SYDVKM. The germline V and J ends were trimmed by 3 bases and 1 base, with 12 bases remaining between them. CDR3 in amino acids: CASSLGRTGNTEAFF. The DNA of the CDR3 is TGTGCCAGCAGTTTGGGGCGGACGGGGAACACTGAAGCTTTCTTT.

The CDR3 reads CASSFTEFYGYTF. The CDR3 coding sequence is TGTGCCAGCAGCTTTACGGAATTCTATGGCTACACCTTC. The chain recombines TRBV5-4 with TRBJ1-2; D gene ambiguous. Germline loops: CDR1 SGHNT, CDR2 YYREEE (reference sequence). The ends were cut back, 2 bases at V and 4 bases at J, with 9 bases in the middle. This CDR3 has 13 residues.

The chain carries TRBV7-2 and TRBJ2-7, with D unclear. Germline-derived CDR1 and CDR2 are SGHTA and FQGNSA. The CDR3 extends over 13 amino acids. V shed 1 base and J shed 4 bases, with 8 bases lying between them. The CDR3 DNA follows: TGTGCCAGCAGCTTAGGTCCCATGTACGAGCAGTACTTC. Amino acids: CASSLGPMYEQYF. The full variable domain, rest sourced from reference TRBV7-2 and TRBJ2-7, is GAGVSQSPSNKVTEKGKDVELRCDPISGHTALYWYRQSLGQGLEFLIYFQGNSAPDKSGLPSDRFSAERTGGSVSTLTIQRTQQEDSAVYLCASSLGPMYEQYFGPGTRLTVT.

The genes are TRBV27 and TRBJ2-3; 9 bases map to TRBD2. Germline values: CDR1 MNHEY, CDR2 SMNVEV (reference sequence). This CDR3 region has 16 residues. With V trimmed by 2 bases and J by 6 bases, 9 bases remained unmatched. CDR3 coding DNA: TGTGCCAGCAGTTTACGGAGGCTAGCGGGGAGCGATACGCAGTATTTT. This sequence encodes CASSLRRLAGSDTQYF.

The chain recombines TRBV19 with TRBJ1-2, with 8 bases fitting TRBD1. The length of the CDR3 is 12 residues. Germline loops: CDR1 LNHDA, CDR2 SQIVND (reference sequence). Trimming at V came to 6 bases and at J to 7 bases, leaving 4 bases not matched to a gene. The CDR3 nucleotides read TGTGCCAGTAGCTCGGACAGGGCTGGCTACACCTTC. It specifies CASSSDRAGYTF.

J is TRBJ1-2 and V is TRBV4-3; a weak D match, TRBD1 (5 bases). The CDR3 length is 16 residues. V was cut by 1 base and J by 8 bases, with 20 bases left in between. Germline values: CDR1 LGHNA, CDR2 YSLEER. The CDR3 reads CASSQGAAGGTWGYTF. CDR3 sequence (DNA): TGCGCCAGCAGCCAAGGGGCGGCAGGAGGGACCTGGGGCTACACCTTC.

J is TRBJ2-7 and V is TRBV28; D tentatively fits TRBD1 or TRBD2 (5 bases each). Germline CDR1 reads MDHEN; CDR2 reads SYDVKM. The length of the CDR3 is 15 residues. Trimming shortened V by 5 bases and J by 0 bases, and 14 bases separated the two germline ends. In nucleotides, the CDR3 is TGTGCCAGCAGTGTCCGGGACGGCAGCTCCTACGAGCAGTACTTC. Translated: CASSVRDGSSYEQYF.

The chain couples TRBV7-9 to TRBJ2-1; 7 bases are a match to TRBD1. With 5 bases clipped from V and 4 bases from J, the junction kept 11 bases outside the gene matches. CDR1 SEHNR and CDR2 FQNEAQ come from the germline V gene (reference sequence). This CDR3 has 16 amino acids. The CDR3 loop is CASSPRDRITYNEQFF. CDR3 sequence (DNA): TGTGCCAGCAGCCCCCGGGACAGAATTACTTACAATGAGCAGTTCTTC.

The V gene is TRBV3-1 (or the pseudogene TRBV3-2), the J gene TRBJ1-1; no definite D call. V lost 0 bases, J lost 3 bases, and 11 bases lay in between. Germline assignment: CDR1 LGHDT and CDR2 YNNKEL (reference sequence). This CDR3 region has 15 residues. The CDR3 here is CASSQDGRGYTEAFF. DNA for the CDR3: TGTGCCAGCAGCCAAGATGGACGGGGTTACACTGAAGCTTTCTTT.

The CDR3 region is CASGRWTGDNSPLHF. DNA of the CDR3: TGCGCCAGCGGCCGGTGGACAGGGGATAATTCACCCCTCCACTTT. The chain combines TRBV5-1 with TRBJ1-6, with 9 bases that match TRBD1. With V trimmed by 7 bases and J by 5 bases, 7 bases remained unmatched. There are 15 residues in the CDR3. Germline values: CDR1 SGHRS, CDR2 YFSETQ.

The rearrangement joins TRBV28 to TRBJ2-3; TRBD1 agrees at 10 bases. Losses at the gene ends were 1 base for V and 6 bases for J; bases not matched to a gene: 13. The CDR3 runs 18 residues. Germline lookup yields CDR1 MDHEN and CDR2 SYDVKM. The CDR3 DNA is TGTGCCAGCAGTTTATTCTTGGGGGACAGGGGTAACAGGGATACGCAGTATTTT. It is translated as CASSLFLGDRGNRDTQYF.

With regard to this clone: The sample has other DNA sequences that encode this CDR3 too. The V gene is TRBV18, the J gene TRBJ2-1, with TRBD2 identical over 10 bases. Germline values: CDR1 KGHSH, CDR2 LQKENI. V trimming: 6 bases; J trimming: 3 bases; junction bases outside the gene matches: 5. The CDR3 loop spans 15 amino acids. The CDR3 spells CASSPGTSDYNEQFF. The CDR3 DNA follows: TGTGCCAGCTCCCCAGGGACTAGCGACTACAATGAGCAGTTCTTC.

The chain uses TRBV14 and TRBJ1-2; no reliable D call. This CDR3 is 15 amino acids long. Germline V gives CDR1 SGHDN, CDR2 FVKESK. V was cut by 1 base and J by 5 bases, with 14 bases left in between. The CDR3 loop is CASSQGPVRLYGYTF. DNA of the CDR3: TGTGCCAGCAGCCAAGGGCCGGTCCGATTGTATGGCTACACCTTC.

This clone showed up just once. The gene calls are TRBV7-2 and TRBJ2-1; TRBD1 is a possible D gene (5 bases). V dropped 5 bases and J dropped 4 bases, with 15 bases sitting between them. The V gene's germline CDR1 is SGHTA and CDR2 FQGNSA. The CDR3 has 15 residues. CDR3 sequence (DNA): TGTGCCAGCAGCATTGGGAAGGGGCCTTACAATGAGCAGTTCTTC. Its translation is CASSIGKGPYNEQFF.

The J gene is TRBJ2-5, the V gene TRBV3-1 (or the pseudogene TRBV3-2); D perhaps matches TRBD1 (5 bases). Germline values: CDR1 LGHDT, CDR2 YNNKEL (reference sequence). The V and J ends lost 6 bases and 7 bases respectively, with 21 bases between them. The CDR3 is 15 residues long. The CDR3 DNA follows: TGTGCCAGCAGTCATAAGGCATCAGGGCCGCGGACCCAGTACTTC. Translated: CASSHKASGPRTQYF.

V usage is TRBV10-3 and J usage is TRBJ2-1; 9 positions match TRBD2. Germline V lookup: CDR1 ENHRY, CDR2 SYGVKD. This CDR3 is 14 amino acids long. After removal of 5 bases from V and 5 bases from J, the junction contained 4 bases not matched to a gene. This chain's CDR3 is CAISRLAEDNEQFF. The CDR3 DNA reads TGTGCCATCAGTCGACTAGCGGAAGACAATGAGCAGTTCTTC.

This chain connects TRBV6-5 to TRBJ1-1, with no clear D. Between the trimmed V and J ends, which lost 5 bases and 2 bases, there was a span of 12 bases. Germline CDR1 reads MNHEY; CDR2 reads SVGAGI. CDR3 length: 14 amino acids. The CDR3 region is CASSPREYNTEAFF. In nucleotides, the CDR3 is TGTGCCAGCAGTCCAAGAGAGTATAACACTGAAGCTTTCTTT.

The gene calls are TRBV3-1 (or the pseudogene TRBV3-2) and TRBJ2-1, with TRBD2 matching 9 bases. The CDR3 contains 16 residues. Germline V gene sequence: CDR1 LGHDT, CDR2 YNNKEL (reference sequence). The ends lost 0 bases at V and 8 bases at J; junction bases unmatched: 8. Here the CDR3 DNA reads TGTGCCAGCAGCCAAGATCAAATAGCGGGAGAGCATGAGCAGTTCTTC. Translation gives CASSQDQIAGEHEQFF.